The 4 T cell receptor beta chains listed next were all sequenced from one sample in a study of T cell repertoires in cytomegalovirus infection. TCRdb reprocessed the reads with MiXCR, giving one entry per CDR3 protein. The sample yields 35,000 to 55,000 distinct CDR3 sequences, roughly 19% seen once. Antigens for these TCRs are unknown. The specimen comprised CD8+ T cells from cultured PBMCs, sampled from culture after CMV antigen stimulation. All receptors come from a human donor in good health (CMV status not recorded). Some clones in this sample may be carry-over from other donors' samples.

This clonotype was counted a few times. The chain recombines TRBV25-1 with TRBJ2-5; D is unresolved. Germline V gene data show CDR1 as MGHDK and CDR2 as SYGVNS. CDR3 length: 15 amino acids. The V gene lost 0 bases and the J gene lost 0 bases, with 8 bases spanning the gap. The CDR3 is CASSEYKADQETQYF. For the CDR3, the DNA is TGTGCCAGCAGTGAATATAAGGCAGACCAAGAGACCCAGTACTTC.

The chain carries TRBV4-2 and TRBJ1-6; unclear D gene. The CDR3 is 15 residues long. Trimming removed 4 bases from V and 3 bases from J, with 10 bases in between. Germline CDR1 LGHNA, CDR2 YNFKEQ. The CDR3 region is CASSPVRDYNSPLHF. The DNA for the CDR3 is TGTGCCAGCAGCCCTGTACGGGACTATAATTCACCCCTCCACTTT.

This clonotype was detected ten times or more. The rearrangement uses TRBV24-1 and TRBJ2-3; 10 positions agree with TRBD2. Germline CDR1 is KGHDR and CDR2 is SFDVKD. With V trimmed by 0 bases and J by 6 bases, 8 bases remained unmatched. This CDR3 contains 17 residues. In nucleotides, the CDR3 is TGTGCCACCAGTGATTTGCGAGCGGGGGGGCTGTCGGATACGCAGTATTTT. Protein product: CATSDLRAGGLSDTQYF.

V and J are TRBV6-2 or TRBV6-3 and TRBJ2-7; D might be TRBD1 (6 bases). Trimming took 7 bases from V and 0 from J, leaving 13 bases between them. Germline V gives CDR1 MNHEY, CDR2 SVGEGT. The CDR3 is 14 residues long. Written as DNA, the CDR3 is TGTGCCAGCAACAACGGACAGCGCTCCTACGAGCAGTACTTC. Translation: CASNNGQRSYEQYF.